These T cell receptor beta chains were read from a single sample in a study of blood T cells in healthy people across ages. One entry per CDR3 protein results from TCRdb running MiXCR on the 5' RACE reads. The data contain roughly 800,000 distinct CDR3 sequences, 20% to 25% of them seen just once; the ten biggest clones take up approximately 3.7%. These records were also assigned to another study, of T cells of mothers and their children.

Sample: blood. These receptors originate from a boy aged 10-17 years in good health. Both conserved end residues are part of each CDR3. D genes are given only for firm matches. The size entry is marked missing in some rows and otherwise reads once, few, many or a size class.

V	D	J	size	DNA	CDR3
TRBV12-3/TRBV12-4	TRBD2	TRBJ2-7	-	TGTGCCAGCAGTTTGGGCCCTAGCGGGTCCCCCTACGAGCAGTACTTC	CASSLGPSGSPYEQYF
TRBV19	-	TRBJ1-4	few	TGTGCCAGTAGAAGAACGACAGGAACTAATGAAAAACTGTTTTTT	CASRRTTGTNEKLFF
TRBV12-3/TRBV12-4	-	TRBJ2-5	many	TGTGCCAGCAGCCGCGGGACTTTGGAGACCCAGTACTTC	CASSRGTLETQYF
TRBV5-5	-	TRBJ2-3	few	TGTGCCAGCAGCTTTGGAACAGGGACAGATACGCAGTATTTT	CASSFGTGTDTQYF
TRBV4-1	TRBD1	TRBJ2-2	many	TGTGCCAGCAGCCAAGGGGACAGGGACACCGGGGAGCTGTTTTTT	CASSQGDRDTGELFF
TRBV19	-	TRBJ1-5	few	TGTGCCAGTAGTATGCTTCGGTCAACCGGGGCCCGTCAGCCCCAGCATTTT	CASSMLRSTGARQPQHF
TRBV20-1	TRBD1	TRBJ2-4	few	TGCAGTGCTACTCAGGGGGCGGGAAACATTCAGTACTTC	CSATQGAGNIQYF
TRBV20-1	TRBD2	TRBJ2-3	-	TGCAGTGCTAGGTCCCTATTGGGCGGGAGTTCACAACTGAACACAGATACGCAGTATTTT	CSARSLLGGSSQLNTDTQYF
TRBV7-2	TRBD1	TRBJ2-2	few	TGTGCCAGCAGCCTCGGGACAGGGGTTACCGGGGAGCTGTTTTTT	CASSLGTGVTGELFF
TRBV29-1	-	TRBJ1-1	-	TGCAGCGTTGCGCCTACCACTGAAGCTTTCTTT	CSVAPTTEAFF
TRBV29-1	TRBD2	TRBJ2-7	few	TGCAGCGGCGCCATTCGGGGGGCCTACGAGCAGTACTTC	CSGAIRGAYEQYF